The next 18 T cell receptor beta chains were all read from a single sample in a study of blood T cell repertoires in COVID-19. TCRdb's table, derived via immunoSEQ multiplex PCR, lists solely in-frame clones and lacks some. The sample shows some 260,000 clones, 82% of them seen only once. The material sequenced was peripheral blood. The origin of the receptors is a woman aged 18-29 years with acute or convalescent COVID-19.

This clone came up many times. CDR3 DNA sequence: TGTGCCAGCAGTTCAGGGGGAGAATCCTACAATGAGCAGTTCTTC. This gives the protein CASSSGGESYNEQFF. The V gene is TRBV6-4, the J gene TRBJ2-1; 7 bases map to TRBD1. This CDR3 contains 15 residues. Looked up from germline, CDR1 is MRHNA and CDR2 is SNTAGT. V gave up 5 bases and J gave up 1 base; unmatched junction bases: 5.

With regard to this clone: Other DNA variants within this sample encode the same CDR3. This chain uses TRBV6-2 or TRBV6-3 with TRBJ1-5; D may be TRBD1 (6 bases). The CDR3 covers 14 residues. CDR1 and CDR2 from the germline V gene are MNHEY and SVGEGT. V shed 6 bases and J shed 3 bases, with 12 bases lying between them. The CDR3 coding sequence is TGTGCCAGCAGCCCCGGACAGAACAATCAGCCCCAGCATTTT. It translates to CASSPGQNNQPQHF.

The rearrangement uses TRBV5-6 and TRBJ2-5; tentative D call: TRBD2 (6 bases). CDR1 SGHDT and CDR2 YYEEEE come from the germline V gene. The CDR3 has 15 residues. Trimming took 3 bases from V and 2 from J, leaving 14 bases between them. The CDR3 protein is CASSSLGGAQETQYF. CDR3 nucleotide sequence: TGTGCCAGCAGCTCCCTCGGAGGGGCGCAAGAGACCCAGTACTTC.

The chain links TRBV3-1 (or the pseudogene TRBV3-2) to TRBJ2-5; 10 bases agree with TRBD2. CDR3 length: 14 residues. V shed 3 bases and J 3 bases; nucleotides not matched to a gene: 1. Germline V lookup: CDR1 LGHDT, CDR2 YNNKEL (reference sequence). The CDR3 sequence is CASSHTSGKETQYF. The CDR3 DNA follows: TGTGCCAGCAGCCATACTAGCGGGAAAGAGACCCAGTACTTC.

This chain connects TRBV7-9 to TRBJ1-1; D is unresolved. The CDR3 consists of 18 residues. Germline assignment: CDR1 SEHNR and CDR2 FQNEAQ (reference sequence). The V end was cut by 2 bases, the J end by 6 bases, with 25 bases between. Here the CDR3 reads CASSLSGVRLGGKSEAFF. The CDR3 region has the DNA TGTGCCAGCAGCTTATCTGGGGTAAGGTTGGGAGGGAAGTCTGAAGCTTTCTTT.

The J gene is TRBJ2-3, the V gene TRBV27, with 8 bases that match TRBD1. CDR1 and CDR2 from the germline V gene are MNHEY and SMNVEV (reference sequence). The V gene end was trimmed by 6 bases and the J gene end by 3 bases; junction bases not matched to a gene: 8. The CDR3 extends over 15 amino acids. Here the CDR3 reads CASSPDRVGTDTQYF. CDR3 DNA sequence: TGTGCCAGCAGCCCGGACAGGGTCGGGACAGATACGCAGTATTTT.

The V and J genes are TRBV2 and TRBJ1-5; D possibly corresponds to TRBD1 (6 bases). The V end lost 6 bases, the J end lost 0 bases, and 12 bases lay between the germline ends. The CDR3 contains 15 residues. CDR1 is SNHLY, CDR2 FYNNEI, per germline. As DNA, the CDR3 is TGTGCCAGCAGGGACGGACAGCTTAGCAATCAGCCCCAGCATTTT. It translates to CASRDGQLSNQPQHF. Full variable domain (rest looked up from reference TRBV2 and TRBJ1-5): EPEVTQTPSHQVTQMGQEVILRCVPISNHLYFYWYRQILGQKVEFLVSFYNNEISEKSEIFDDQFSVERPDGSNFTLKIRSTKLEDSAMYFCASRDGQLSNQPQHFGDGTRLSIL.

This rearrangement joins TRBV27 to TRBJ1-2; a weak D match, TRBD1 (6 bases). The CDR3 is 14 amino acids. V dropped 5 bases and J dropped 3 bases, with 13 bases sitting between them. Germline V lookup: CDR1 MNHEY, CDR2 SMNVEV (reference sequence). The CDR3 loop reads CASSTGSGHYGYTF. CDR3 nucleotides: TGTGCCAGCAGTACAGGGAGCGGCCACTATGGCTACACCTTC.

The chain combines TRBV5-5 with TRBJ1-1, with a weak D call TRBD1 (6 bases). V lost 0 bases and J lost 11, with 20 bases in between. Per the germline V gene, CDR1 is SGHKS and CDR2 is YYEKEE (reference sequence). The CDR3 runs 15 residues. In nucleotides, the CDR3 is TGTGCCAGCAGCTTGGCCACAGGGCAGGGGCTGGGGGCTTTCTTT. Translating gives CASSLATGQGLGAFF.

V is TRBV6-6 and J is TRBJ1-4; D ambiguous. Trimming shortened V by 5 bases and J by 8 bases, and 15 bases separated the two germline ends. From germline, CDR1 is MNHNY and CDR2 SVGAGI (reference sequence). This CDR3 spans 14 amino acids. The CDR3, as DNA: TGTGCCAGCAGTCCTCAACTCTCTTGGGAAAAACTGTTTTTT. As protein: CASSPQLSWEKLFF.

CDR3 DNA: TGTGCCAGCAGCGGGCGAGGGGGGGTTTGGGACCCCAATCAGCCCCAGCATTTT. Translation: CASSGRGGVWDPNQPQHF. The chain is built from TRBV7-9 and TRBJ1-5; possibly TRBD1 for D (6 bases). Trimming shortened V by 5 bases and J by 3 bases, and 23 bases separated the two germline ends. The V gene's germline CDR1 is SEHNR and CDR2 FQNEAQ (reference sequence). The length of the CDR3 is 18 residues.

The chain employs TRBV19 and TRBJ2-7; 11 positions match TRBD1. The germline gives CDR1 LNHDA, CDR2 SQIVND (reference sequence). V was clipped by 7 bases and J by 7 bases; unmatched bases: 6. CDR3 size: 13 residues. CDR3 in DNA: TGTGCCAGTACGGGACAGGGGGGTAGGGAGCAGTACTTC. Encoded protein: CASTGQGGREQYF.

This chain connects TRBV18 to TRBJ2-1; D gene ambiguous. V lost 1 base and J lost 1, with 11 bases in between. Germline V gene lookup returns CDR1 KGHSH and CDR2 LQKENI. The CDR3 is made up of 16 amino acids. CDR3 coding DNA: TGTGCCAGCTCACCACGATGGGCTACTTCCTACAATGAGCAGTTCTTC. Its translation: CASSPRWATSYNEQFF.

This clone was seen many times. CDR3 sequence: CASSPSPGVRGIQYF. DNA for the CDR3: TGTGCCAGCAGCCCATCCCCGGGGGTTCGTGGCATTCAGTACTTC. The rearrangement joins TRBV3-1 (or the pseudogene TRBV3-2) to TRBJ2-4; weak D call: TRBD2 (6 bases). V was shortened by 4 bases and J by 9 bases, with 19 bases between the two germline ends. The CDR3 loop spans 15 amino acids. Germline lookup yields CDR1 LGHDT and CDR2 YNNKEL (reference sequence).

V usage is TRBV6-1 and J usage is TRBJ2-5; 7 nucleotides align to TRBD2. V shed 0 bases and J 5 bases; nucleotides not matched to a gene: 9. The CDR3 covers 16 residues. Germline CDR1 is MNHNS and CDR2 is SASEGT. CDR3 amino acids: CASSEAQSGNLETQYF. The CDR3 region has the DNA TGTGCCAGCAGTGAAGCGCAGAGCGGGAATCTGGAGACCCAGTACTTC.

The chain links TRBV28 to TRBJ2-6, with TRBD1 as a possible D gene (7 bases). Germline CDR1 reads MDHEN; CDR2 reads SYDVKM. V shed 5 bases and J shed 0 bases, with 20 bases lying between them. This CDR3 is built from 19 residues. The CDR3 DNA reads TGTGCCAGCAGTGCGGCTAGGGGGCGGGACCCCTCTGGGGCCAACGTCCTGACTTTC. Encoded protein: CASSAARGRDPSGANVLTF.

This rearrangement joins TRBV9 to TRBJ2-7; D might be TRBD1 (5 bases). The germline V and J ends were trimmed by 3 bases and 2 bases, with 15 bases remaining between them. The CDR3 totals 15 residues. Germline CDR1 is SGDLS and CDR2 is YYNGEE. For the CDR3, the DNA is TGTGCCAGCAGCGACTCTCAGACAGACCCCTACGAGCAGTACTTC. Translating it yields CASSDSQTDPYEQYF. The whole variable domain, remainder taken from reference TRBV9 and TRBJ2-7, is DSGVTQTPKHLITATGQRVTLRCSPRSGDLSVYWYQQSLDQGLQFLIQYYNGEERAKGNILERFSAQQFPDLHSELNLSSLELGDSALYFCASSDSQTDPYEQYFGPGTRLTVT.

The V and J genes are TRBV30 and TRBJ1-6; 7 bases are a match to TRBD1. CDR1 is GTSNPN and CDR2 is SVGIG in the germline V gene (reference sequence). V lost 3 bases and J lost 7; bases outside the gene matches: 6. The CDR3 sequence is 14 residues long. The CDR3 coding sequence is TGTGCCTGGAGACTCAGCAGGGGGAATTCACCCCTCCACTTT. Translated, it gives CAWRLSRGNSPLHF. Drawing the rest from reference TRBV30 and TRBJ1-6, the complete variable domain is SQTIHQWPATLVQPVGSPLSLECTVEGTSNPNLYWYRQAAGRGLQLLFYSVGIGQISSEVPQNLSASRPQDRQFILSSKKLLLSDSGFYLCAWRLSRGNSPLHFGNGTRLTVT.